These 13 T cell receptor beta chains share one sample of origin, sequenced in a study of T cell repertoires in cytomegalovirus infection. Their antigens remain unidentified. TCRdb passed the reads through MiXCR, listing each CDR3 protein once. This repertoire shows about half a million distinct CDR3 sequences, around 30% found once; its top ten account for roughly 16%. The sample here was cultured PBMCs, taken from culture after CMV antigen stimulation. These receptors were taken from a human donor in good health (CMV status not recorded). Some clones in this sample may be carry-over from other donors' samples.

This clonotype was detected a few times. This sequence joins TRBV7-6 and TRBJ1-4; 7 nucleotides match TRBD1. J lost 8 bases, V lost 1 base, and 7 bases had no gene match. Per germline, CDR1 SGHVS and CDR2 FNYEAQ. There are 15 residues in the CDR3. CDR3 amino acids: CASSLVGGAREKLFF. For the CDR3, the DNA is TGTGCCAGCAGCTTAGTAGGGGGCGCGAGGGAAAAACTGTTTTTT. Full variable domain (remainder filled in from reference TRBV7-6 and TRBJ1-4): GAGVSQSPRYKVTKRGQDVALRCDPISGHVSLYWYRQALGQGPEFLTYFNYEAQQDKSGLPNDRFSAERPEGSISTLTIQRTEQRDSAMYRCASSLVGGAREKLFFGSGTQLSVL.

The chain has TRBV7-2 and TRBJ2-1; 7 bases line up with TRBD2. Germline-derived CDR1 and CDR2 are SGHTA and FQGNSA. With 5 bases clipped from V and 9 bases from J, the junction kept 16 bases outside the gene matches. The CDR3 has 16 residues. The CDR3 nucleotides read TGTGCCAGCAGCGCAGACTACAGCGGGATGATTGGTGAGCAGTTCTTC. Translation: CASSADYSGMIGEQFF.

This clonotype has a count of ten or more. This chain connects TRBV7-3 to TRBJ2-7, with TRBD1 matching 9 bases. The CDR3 runs 14 residues. V was pared by 5 bases and J by 5 bases, with 7 bases of the junction left unmatched. From germline, CDR1 is SGHTA and CDR2 FQGTGA. As DNA, the CDR3 is TGTGCCAGCAGCGCCGGGACAGGGATACACGAGCAGTACTTC. Its translation is CASSAGTGIHEQYF.

The V gene is TRBV6-5, the J gene TRBJ1-6, with D tentatively TRBD1 (5 bases). Trimming removed 6 bases at V and 8 bases at J, with 17 bases between. Germline V CDR1 and CDR2: MNHEY, SVGAGI. CDR3 length equals 15 residues. CDR3 residues: CASRKRGEIDSPLHF. The CDR3 DNA sequence: TGTGCCAGCAGAAAGCGGGGCGAAATCGATTCACCCCTCCACTTT.

The chain uses TRBV7-3 and TRBJ2-2, with D possibly matching TRBD2 (6 bases). CDR3 size: 13 residues. The V end lost 1 base, the J end lost 8 bases, and 8 bases lay between the germline ends. Germline CDR1 SGHTA, CDR2 FQGTGA. The CDR3, as DNA: TGTGCCAGCAGCTTAATGGCGGGAGGGGAGCTGTTTTTT. It codes for CASSLMAGGELFF.

This clonotype was detected only a few times. The CDR3 DNA reads TGTGCCAGTAGTCCCCAAAGCGGTAGCTCCTACAATGAGCAGTTCTTC. Translating it yields CASSPQSGSSYNEQFF. This chain uses TRBV19 with TRBJ2-1, with D possibly matching TRBD2 (5 bases). CDR3 length equals 16 residues. V dropped 5 bases and J dropped 0 bases, with 14 bases sitting between them. Germline loops: CDR1 LNHDA, CDR2 SQIVND (reference sequence).

This clonotype was counted once. The rearrangement uses TRBV10-3 and TRBJ2-7; 8 bases match TRBD2. Per germline, CDR1 ENHRY and CDR2 SYGVKD. There are 16 residues in the CDR3. The J segment lost 3 bases and the V segment lost 11 bases, leaving 18 bases of the junction unmatched. The CDR3 sequence: CAAGGRGLAGDYEQYV. The CDR3 DNA reads TGTGCCGCCGGAGGTCGAGGTCTAGCGGGCGACTACGAGCAGTACGTC.

This clonotype was counted a few times. CDR3 DNA: TGTGCCAGCAGGATAGAGTCCGGGGGCCAAGAGACCCAGTACTTC. Encoded protein: CASRIESGGQETQYF. This chain links TRBV11-3 with TRBJ2-5; a weak D match, TRBD2 (6 bases). CDR3 size: 15 residues. Trimming pared 6 bases from V and 1 base from J, leaving 15 bases between. Per the germline V gene, CDR1 is SGHNT and CDR2 is YENEEA.

The V and J genes are TRBV5-6 and TRBJ2-7; no clear D. The CDR3 covers 14 residues. Germline CDR1 reads SGHDT; CDR2 reads YYEEEE. The V gene lost 2 bases and the J gene lost 3 bases, with 12 bases spanning the gap. The CDR3 sequence: CASSFIQTNYEQYV. Here the CDR3 DNA reads TGTGCCAGCAGCTTCATCCAGACGAACTACGAGCAGTACGTC.

This clonotype showed up just a few times. J is TRBJ1-2 and V is TRBV4-3; D is perhaps TRBD1 (5 bases). Germline CDR1 is LGHNA and CDR2 is YSLEER. The CDR3 consists of 16 residues. V was trimmed by 1 base and J by 4 bases, leaving 16 bases between them. CDR3 region: CASSQVGTPLTYGYTF. CDR3 bases: TGCGCCAGCAGCCAAGTTGGGACGCCGCTTACCTATGGCTACACCTTC.

This clonotype appeared a few times. The chain couples TRBV6-2 or TRBV6-3 to TRBJ2-7, with 9 bases that match TRBD1. CDR3 length: 15 residues. The trim removed 2 bases at V and 1 base at J, leaving 3 bases unmatched. Germline CDR1 and CDR2: MNHEY and SVGEGT. CDR3 in DNA: TGTGCCAGCAGTTACGAGGGGACAGGGTCCTACGAGCAGTACTTC. Translated, it gives CASSYEGTGSYEQYF.

The count of this clonotype is one. The junction does not match germline at one end; this may be a read error. The chain is built from TRBV4-1 and TRBJ1-1; 8 bases fit TRBD1. CDR1 MGHRA and CDR2 YSYEKL come from the germline V gene. The CDR3 is 16 residues long. The CDR3 here is CASNQDPGTGNTEAFF. The CDR3 DNA follows: TGCGCCAGCAACCAAGACCCAGGGACAGGGAACACTGAAGCTTTCTTT.

In its sample, this clonotype was seen a few times. The chain joins TRBV28 to TRBJ1-6; D gene ambiguous. Trimming took off 4 bases at V and 7 bases at J, with 17 bases between the two ends. The CDR3 is 16 amino acids. CDR1 and CDR2 (germline): MDHEN, SYDVKM. CDR3 sequence reads: CASSSADNEWNSPLHF. For the CDR3, the DNA is TGTGCCAGCAGTTCGGCCGACAACGAATGGAATTCACCCCTCCACTTT.